Shown below are 24 T cell receptor beta chains from a single sample sequenced in a study of naive and memory T cell subsets. Overall study findings and caveats: Especially in CD8 cells, naive repertoires contained a few larger clonotypes, possibly CD45RA-re-expressing memory cells.

An equimolar mix of two oligonucleotides served as the beta constant-region primer for TRBC1 and TRBC2. Four rounds of PCR amplified the ligated cDNA using nested alpha and beta constant-region primers plus SP2. TCRdb fed the UMI-ligation and nested PCR reads into MiXCR, producing one record per CDR3 protein. Found here are under 150,000 distinct CDR3 sequences, 15% to 25% of them singletons; the top ten hold about 0.57%. These TCRs are of unknown antigen specificity. The specimen was naive CD8+ T cells from blood. The receptor source for this set is a human donor in good health.

This clonotype was seen a handful of times. The chain links TRBV11-2 to TRBJ2-1, with 10 bases identical to TRBD2. V shed 0 bases, J shed 9 bases, and the junction held 14 bases outside the gene matches. The CDR3 runs 18 residues. Germline lookup yields CDR1 SGHAT and CDR2 FQNNGV. This CDR3 is CASSLDPSSGRPTGEQFF. The CDR3 DNA reads TGTGCCAGCAGCTTAGACCCAAGTAGCGGGAGGCCCACCGGTGAGCAGTTCTTC.

The rearrangement links TRBV20-1 to TRBJ2-7; D gene uncertain. The V gene's germline CDR1 is DFQATT and CDR2 SNEGSKA (reference sequence). This CDR3 has 14 residues. V was trimmed by 0 bases and J by 1 base, leaving 10 bases between them. CDR3 nucleotide sequence: TGCAGTGCTAGAGATGCCGCAGAATCCTACGAGCAGTACTTC. It translates to CSARDAAESYEQYF.

This clonotype occurred a few times. The V and J genes are TRBV20-1 and TRBJ2-7; 11 positions agree with TRBD2. The CDR3 runs to 15 residues. The germline CDR1 and CDR2 sequences are DFQATT and SNEGSKA (reference sequence). J lost 5 bases, V lost 6 bases, and 12 bases had no gene match. Written as DNA, the CDR3 is TGCAGTGCCCACGCCTTAGCGGGAGGGCCCCACGAGCAGTACTTC. Protein product: CSAHALAGGPHEQYF.

This clonotype was counted a few times. The chain combines TRBV6-1 with TRBJ1-5, with D possibly matching TRBD1 (5 bases). Germline CDR1 is MNHNS and CDR2 is SASEGT. This CDR3 is 17 amino acids long. V shed 2 bases and J shed 0 bases, with 14 bases lying between them. CDR3 in amino acids: CASSEFRGVYSNQPQHF. The CDR3 region has the DNA TGTGCCAGCAGTGAATTTCGGGGGGTTTATAGCAATCAGCCCCAGCATTTT.

In this sample, this clonotype turned up a few times. The CDR3 coding sequence is TGCAGCGTTTCCAAGACAGGGGGCGGAAATGAAAAACTGTTTTTT. Protein product: CSVSKTGGGNEKLFF. V is TRBV29-1 and J is TRBJ1-4; 10 nucleotides align to TRBD1. Per germline, CDR1 SQVTM and CDR2 ANQGSEA. This CDR3 is built from 15 residues. V was pared by 5 bases and J by 5 bases, with 8 bases of the junction left unmatched.

V is TRBV20-1 and J is TRBJ2-1; weak D call: TRBD2 (6 bases). Looked up from germline, CDR1 is DFQATT and CDR2 is SNEGSKA (reference sequence). The V end was cut by 2 bases, the J end by 0 bases, with 11 bases between. The CDR3 contains 15 residues. In DNA, the CDR3 is TGCAGTGCTAGATCTTTAGCGGACTCCTACAATGAGCAGTTCTTC. Translation gives CSARSLADSYNEQFF.

This clonotype was seen a handful of times. V usage is TRBV28 and J usage is TRBJ1-5; no reliable D call. The CDR3 is made up of 17 amino acids. Trimming pared 10 bases from V and 3 bases from J, leaving 25 bases between. Germline V gene lookup returns CDR1 MDHEN and CDR2 SYDVKM. CDR3 amino acids: CAIPTQREPGFNQPQHF. The CDR3 DNA is TGTGCCATTCCGACCCAAAGGGAGCCTGGATTCAATCAGCCCCAGCATTTT. The variable domain in full, completed from reference TRBV28 and TRBJ1-5, reads DVKVTQSSRYLVKRTGEKVFLECVQDMDHENMFWYRQDPGLGLRLIYFSYDVKMKEKGDIPEGYSVSREKKERFSLILESASTNQTSMYLCAIPTQREPGFNQPQHFGDGTRLSIL.

The chain is built from TRBV14 and TRBJ2-7; D may be TRBD1 (6 bases). Deletions cut 0 bases from V and 0 bases from J, with 15 bases between. Germline CDR1 SGHDN, CDR2 FVKESK. The CDR3 runs to 17 residues. The CDR3 region is CASSQESGTLPSYEQYF. As DNA, the CDR3 is TGTGCCAGCAGCCAAGAATCGGGGACACTTCCCTCCTACGAGCAGTACTTC.

This clonotype was seen a handful of times. The chain employs TRBV6-2 or TRBV6-3 and TRBJ2-1, with TRBD2 matching over 9 bases. There are 15 residues in the CDR3. Germline-derived CDR1 and CDR2 are MNHEY and SVGEGT. V trimming: 5 bases; J trimming: 5 bases; junction bases outside the gene matches: 7. As DNA, the CDR3 is TGTGCCAGCAGTCCCCTTAGCGGGGGCGACAATGAGCAGTTCTTC. This sequence encodes CASSPLSGGDNEQFF.

This sequence joins TRBV6-5 and TRBJ2-2; D uncertain. The CDR3 is 16 amino acids. Trimming pared 6 bases from V and 3 bases from J, leaving 17 bases between. Germline CDR1 is MNHEY and CDR2 is SVGAGI. In DNA, the CDR3 is TGTGCCAGCAGGCACGGTGCGAGACCAGACACCGGGGAGCTGTTTTTT. Translating gives CASRHGARPDTGELFF.

A few counts support this clonotype. This sequence joins TRBV6-5 and TRBJ2-3, with 7 bases identical to TRBD1. The junction had 3 bases not matched to a gene; V was cut back by 5 bases and J by 4 bases. The CDR3 spans 13 residues. Germline lookup yields CDR1 MNHEY and CDR2 SVGAGI. The CDR3 bases are TGTGCCAGCAGTAGCAGGGGGTCAGATACGCAGTATTTT. Translated, it gives CASSSRGSDTQYF.

In this sample, this clonotype turned up a few times. The rearrangement links TRBV6-5 to TRBJ1-1; 7 bases are shared with TRBD1. The CDR3 length is 15 residues. Trimming at V came to 4 bases and at J to 0 bases, leaving 5 bases not matched to a gene. Germline values: CDR1 MNHEY, CDR2 SVGAGI. CDR3 in amino acids: CASSSVTGMNTEAFF. CDR3 DNA: TGTGCCAGCAGTTCCGTGACAGGGATGAACACTGAAGCTTTCTTT.

The chain joins TRBV5-6 to TRBJ2-1; 8 bases fit TRBD2. Germline V gene lookup returns CDR1 SGHDT and CDR2 YYEEEE. V lost 3 bases to trimming and J lost 2 bases; unmatched junction nucleotides: 7. The CDR3 is 16 amino acids. This CDR3 is CASSSDREGPYNEQFF. Written as DNA, the CDR3 is TGTGCCAGCAGCTCGGACCGGGAGGGCCCCTACAATGAGCAGTTCTTC. Based on the CDR3 plus reference TRBV5-6 and TRBJ2-1, the full variable domain is DAGVTQSPTHLIKTRGQQVTLRCSPKSGHDTVSWYQQALGQGPQFIFQYYEEEERQRGNFPDRFSGHQFPNYSSELNVNALLLGDSALYLCASSSDREGPYNEQFFGPGTRLTVL.

The chain combines TRBV7-2 with TRBJ2-1; D is perhaps TRBD1 (6 bases). The CDR3 is 14 residues long. The V end lost 5 bases, the J end lost 7 bases, and 15 bases lay between the germline ends. Germline loops: CDR1 SGHTA, CDR2 FQGNSA. CDR3 nucleotide sequence: TGTGCCAGCAGCCCCGGGACATTCGAGAATGAGCAGTTCTTC. It encodes CASSPGTFENEQFF.

The chain recombines TRBV27 with TRBJ2-3, with TRBD2 matching over 8 bases. The CDR3 has 16 amino acids. J gave up 8 bases and V 7 bases, and 17 bases lay outside the gene matches. The germline CDR1 and CDR2 sequences are MNHEY and SMNVEV (reference sequence). The CDR3 sequence is CASTQGAGRGGGTQYF. DNA of the CDR3: TGTGCCAGCACCCAAGGGGCAGGTCGGGGGGGAGGTACGCAGTATTTT.

The chain combines TRBV20-1 with TRBJ2-3; 12 nucleotides align to TRBD2. The CDR3 contains 19 residues. V lost 4 bases, J lost 4 bases, and 18 bases stayed unmatched. The germline V gene has CDR1 DFQATT and CDR2 SNEGSKA (reference sequence). The CDR3: CSAIEGLAGGPSIPDTQYF. CDR3 sequence (DNA): TGCAGTGCTATCGAGGGTCTAGCGGGAGGGCCAAGCATCCCAGATACGCAGTATTTT.

This clonotype was seen ten or more times. This sequence joins TRBV12-3 or TRBV12-4 and TRBJ2-7; D is uncertain. The CDR3 is 14 residues long. With 8 bases removed from V and 3 bases from J, the gap between germline ends came to 17 bases. DNA for the CDR3: TGTGCCAGCCTGGTCTCTTCAAGGGTCTACGAGCAGTACTTC. Translation: CASLVSSRVYEQYF.

V usage is TRBV29-1 and J usage is TRBJ2-7, with D possibly being TRBD1 (5 bases). Germline assignment: CDR1 SQVTM and CDR2 ANQGSEA. CDR3 length: 12 residues. The V and J ends lost 1 base and 2 bases respectively, with 6 bases between them. CDR3 amino acids: CSVEGQTYEQYF. In nucleotides, the CDR3 is TGCAGCGTTGAAGGACAGACCTACGAGCAGTACTTC.

This clonotype has at least ten counts. The V call is TRBV29-1, the J call TRBJ2-2; TRBD2 is a possible D gene (5 bases). The CDR3 is 11 residues long. Trimming stripped 4 bases from V and 6 bases from J, with 6 bases between. Germline V lookup: CDR1 SQVTM, CDR2 ANQGSEA. The DNA of the CDR3 is TGCAGCGTTGGGGGAGCCGGGGAGCTGTTTTTT. Its protein product is CSVGGAGELFF.

V gene TRBV21-1 combines with J gene TRBJ2-1; the table's D call TRBD2 went unverified against the DNA. TRBV21-1 constitutes a pseudogene. The length of the CDR3 is 17 residues. This CDR3 reads CASSFGEREVSYNEQFF. CDR3 in DNA: TGTGCCAGCAGCTTCGGGGAGCGGGAGGTTTCCTACAATGAGCAGTTCTTC.

The chain carries TRBV6-5 and TRBJ1-1; D is uncertain. Germline V gives CDR1 MNHEY, CDR2 SVGAGI. The CDR3 consists of 15 residues. V was trimmed by 1 base and J by 0 bases, leaving 9 bases between them. CDR3 sequence (DNA): TGTGCCAGCAGTTACTGGGCAGGCATGAACACTGAAGCTTTCTTT. Translating gives CASSYWAGMNTEAFF.

This clonotype appeared many times. The rearrangement links TRBV7-9 to TRBJ2-3; D is perhaps TRBD1 (5 bases). The CDR3 is made up of 14 amino acids. From germline, CDR1 is SEHNR and CDR2 FQNEAQ (reference sequence). V was clipped by 3 bases and J by 2 bases, with 9 bases between them. The CDR3 bases are TGTGCCAGCAGCTTCGAGACAGACACAGATACGCAGTATTTT. It encodes CASSFETDTDTQYF.

This chain joins TRBV7-8 and TRBJ2-7, with a weak D call TRBD2 (6 bases). The CDR3 length is 13 residues. Looked up from germline, CDR1 is SGHVS and CDR2 is FQNEAQ. V shed 7 bases and J shed 6 bases, with 16 bases lying between them. As DNA, the CDR3 is TGTGCCAGCACCTACCGGGAGACCTCCGAGCAGTACTTC. This sequence encodes CASTYRETSEQYF.

The chain employs TRBV2 and TRBJ2-7; TRBD2 matches at 9 bases. Germline-derived CDR1 and CDR2 are SNHLY and FYNNEI. The CDR3 length is 16 residues. The junction had 8 bases not matched to a gene; V was cut back by 3 bases and J by 2 bases. CDR3: CASSDGLAILTYEQYF. In DNA form, the CDR3 reads TGTGCCAGCAGTGACGGACTAGCGATCTTAACCTACGAGCAGTACTTC.